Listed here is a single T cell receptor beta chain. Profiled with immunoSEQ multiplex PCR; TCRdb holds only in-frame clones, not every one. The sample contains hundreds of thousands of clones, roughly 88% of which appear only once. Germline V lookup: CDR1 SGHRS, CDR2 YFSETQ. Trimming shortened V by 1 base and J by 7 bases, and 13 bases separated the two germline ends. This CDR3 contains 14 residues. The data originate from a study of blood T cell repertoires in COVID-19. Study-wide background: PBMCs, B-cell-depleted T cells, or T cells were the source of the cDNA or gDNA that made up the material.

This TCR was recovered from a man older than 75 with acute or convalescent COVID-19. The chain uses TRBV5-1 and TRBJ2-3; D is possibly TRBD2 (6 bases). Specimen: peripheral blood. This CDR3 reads CASSLRTGENTQYF. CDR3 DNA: TGCGCCAGCAGCTTGAGAACGGGGGAAAATACGCAGTATTTT.